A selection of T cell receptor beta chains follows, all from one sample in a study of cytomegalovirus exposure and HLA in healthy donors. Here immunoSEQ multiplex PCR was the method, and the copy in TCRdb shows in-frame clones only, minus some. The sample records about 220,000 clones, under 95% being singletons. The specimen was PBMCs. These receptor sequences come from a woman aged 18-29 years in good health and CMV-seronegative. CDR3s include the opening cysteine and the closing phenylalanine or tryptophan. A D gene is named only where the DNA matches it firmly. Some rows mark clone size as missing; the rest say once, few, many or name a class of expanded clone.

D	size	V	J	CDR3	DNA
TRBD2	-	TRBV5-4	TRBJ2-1	CASSAGVDVSGNVAYNEQFF	TGTGCCAGCAGCGCGGGGGTTGATGTTAGCGGTAACGTTGCCTACAATGAGCAGTTCTTC
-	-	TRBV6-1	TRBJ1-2	CASSEAQGRDGYTF	TGTGCCAGCAGTGAAGCGCAGGGGCGCGATGGCTACACCTTC
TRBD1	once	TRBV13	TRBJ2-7	CASSPGTGDYEQYF	TGTGCCAGCAGTCCCGGGACAGGGGACTACGAGCAGTACTTC
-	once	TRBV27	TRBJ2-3	CASSLLRRTTDTQYF	TGTGCCAGCAGTTTACTACGCCGAACCACAGATACGCAGTATTTT
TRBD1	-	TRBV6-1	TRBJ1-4	CASSLEDRFNEKLFF	TGTGCCAGCAGCCTGGAGGACAGGTTTAATGAAAAACTGTTTTTT
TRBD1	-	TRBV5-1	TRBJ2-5	CASSLAVGDSQETQYF	TGCGCCAGCAGCTTGGCCGTGGGGGACAGCCAAGAGACCCAGTACTTC
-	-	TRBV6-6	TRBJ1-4	CASSPRTGGLFF	TGTGCCAGCAGCCCACGTACAGGTGGACTGTTTTTT
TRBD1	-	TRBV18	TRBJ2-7	CASSKTGNVYEQYF	TGTGCCAGCTCCAAGACAGGGAATGTATACGAGCAGTACTTC
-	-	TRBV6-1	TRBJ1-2	CASSTDSGGYTF	TGTGCCAGCAGCACGGACTCTGGGGGCTACACCTTC
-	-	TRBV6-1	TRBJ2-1	CASNPPLASNEQFF	TGTGCCAGCAACCCCCCGCTAGCAAGCAATGAGCAGTTCTTC
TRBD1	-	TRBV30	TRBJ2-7	CAWAPGQGGDEQYF	TGTGCCTGGGCCCCGGGACAGGGGGGCGACGAGCAGTACTTC
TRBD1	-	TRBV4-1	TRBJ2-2	CASSQQTGGTGELFF	TGCGCCAGCAGCCAACAAACAGGGGGCACCGGGGAGCTGTTTTTT
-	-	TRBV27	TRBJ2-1	CASSLRGYYNEQFF	TGTGCCAGCAGTTTGCGGGGATATTACAATGAGCAGTTCTTC
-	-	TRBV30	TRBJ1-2	CAWSVLGQTYGYTF	TGTGCCTGGAGTGTCTTAGGACAGACCTATGGCTACACCTTC
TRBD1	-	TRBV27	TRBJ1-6	CASSRQLSGQGGSPLHF	TGTGCCAGCAGTCGACAGCTCTCGGGACAGGGTGGTTCACCCCTCCACTTT
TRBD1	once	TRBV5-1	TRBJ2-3	CASSRPGTAGTDTQYF	TGCGCCAGCAGCCGTCCCGGGACAGCGGGCACAGATACGCAGTATTTT
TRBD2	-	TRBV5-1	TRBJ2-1	CASSPGGTSGYFGEQFF	TGCGCCAGCAGCCCGGGCGGGACTAGCGGTTACTTTGGAGAGCAGTTCTTC
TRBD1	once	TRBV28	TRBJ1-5	CASSPPPTGNQPQHF	TGTGCCAGCAGCCCACCTCCGACAGGGAATCAGCCCCAGCATTTT
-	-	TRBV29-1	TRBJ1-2	CSVDFPGKGYTF	TGCAGCGTTGATTTTCCGGGGAAGGGCTACACCTTC
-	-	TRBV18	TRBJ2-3	CANSYSSSFTDTQYF	TGTGCCAACTCATATTCTAGCTCCTTCACAGATACGCAGTATTTT
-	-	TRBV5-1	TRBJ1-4	CASSPVAGKNEKLFF	TGCGCCAGCAGCCCGGTAGCGGGGAAGAATGAAAAACTGTTTTTT
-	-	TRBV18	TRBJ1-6	CASSPSRPGAPLHF	TGTGCCAGCTCACCTTCCCGACCCGGGGCACCCCTCCACTTT
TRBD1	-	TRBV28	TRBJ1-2	CASSFSGQGVDREGYTF	TGTGCCAGCAGTTTCTCGGGACAGGGGGTCGATCGGGAAGGCTACACCTTC
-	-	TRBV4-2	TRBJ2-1	CASSQDRREQGNEQFF	TGTGCCAGCAGCCAAGATAGGAGGGAGCAGGGCAATGAGCAGTTCTTC
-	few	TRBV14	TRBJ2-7	CASSQALGISYEQYF	TGTGCCAGCAGCCAAGCCCTCGGGATCTCCTACGAGCAGTACTTC
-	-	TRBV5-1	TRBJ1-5	CASSLRAGELPQHF	TGCGCCAGCAGCTTGCGGGCAGGGGAGTTGCCCCAGCATTTT
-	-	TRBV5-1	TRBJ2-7	CASSHEGGPQYF	TGCGCCAGCAGCCATGAGGGAGGTCCGCAGTACTTC
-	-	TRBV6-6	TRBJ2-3	CASSYPRDTQYF	TGTGCCAGCAGTTACCCACGGGATACGCAGTATTTT
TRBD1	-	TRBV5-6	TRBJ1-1	CASSLSFNPGQGLTEAFF	TGTGCCAGCAGCCTATCTTTTAACCCGGGACAGGGCCTGACTGAAGCTTTCTTT
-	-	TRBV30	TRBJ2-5	CAWSQRGETQYF	TGTGCCTGGAGTCAAAGGGGGGAGACCCAGTACTTC
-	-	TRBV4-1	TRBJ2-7	CASSTPGNEQYF	TGCGCCAGCAGCACACCAGGGAACGAGCAGTACTTC
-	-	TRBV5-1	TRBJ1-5	CASSRGGRVGQPQHF	TGCGCCAGCAGCAGGGGAGGGCGGGTAGGTCAGCCCCAGCATTTT
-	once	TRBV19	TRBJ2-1	CASSIVEAGSSNEQFF	TGTGCCAGTAGTATAGTTGAGGCGGGAAGCTCGAATGAGCAGTTCTTC
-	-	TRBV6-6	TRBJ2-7	CASSYSGDSGEQYF	TGTGCCAGCAGTTATTCGGGGGACAGCGGCGAGCAGTACTTC
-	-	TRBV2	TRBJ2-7	CASSPRGYEQYF	TGTGCCAGCAGTCCCCGGGGTTACGAGCAGTACTTC
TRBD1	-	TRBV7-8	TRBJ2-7	CASSLANRGYEQYF	TGTGCCAGCAGCTTAGCGAACAGGGGATACGAGCAGTACTTC
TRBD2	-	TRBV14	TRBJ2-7	CASSLPRGSGRTYEQYF	TGTGCCAGCAGCCTCCCAAGGGGTAGCGGGAGAACCTACGAGCAGTACTTC
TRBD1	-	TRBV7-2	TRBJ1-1	CAGTGTGGSEAFF	TGTGCCGGGACCGGGACAGGGGGTTCTGAAGCTTTCTTT
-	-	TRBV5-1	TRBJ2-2	CASSLDSNTGELFF	TGCGCCAGCAGCTTGGACTCGAACACCGGGGAGCTGTTTTTT
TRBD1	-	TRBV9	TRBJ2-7	CASSAGTGPYEQYF	TGTGCCAGCAGCGCCGGGACAGGGCCCTACGAGCAGTACTTC
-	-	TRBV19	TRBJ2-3	CASSIGQSTDTQYF	TGTGCCAGTAGTATAGGGCAGAGCACAGATACGCAGTATTTT
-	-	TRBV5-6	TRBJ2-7	CASSFRDFGLGEQYF	TGTGCCAGCAGCTTCCGGGACTTCGGTTTGGGCGAGCAGTACTTC